This T cell receptor beta chain is drawn from a study of CD8+ T cells in alopecia areata. The CDR3 totals 13 residues. Germline loops: CDR1 SGHDT, CDR2 YYEEEE. The ends were cut back, 1 base at V and 7 bases at J, with 6 bases in the middle. Treatment defined: oral pan-JAK inhibitor, 5-10 mg twice daily. Investigators isolated RNA and reverse transcribed it into cDNA to act as the sequencing template. The assay was immunoSEQ multiplex PCR, and TCRdb's table has in-frame clones only and misses some. The repertoire holds fewer than 200,000 clones, with roughly 62% as singletons. This clone was counted between two and nine times.

This TCR was sampled from a human donor with alopecia areata. This specimen was CD8+ T cells sorted from blood, taken at week 24, from a patient treated with tofacitinib. The chain joins TRBV5-6 to TRBJ1-6; D remains ambiguous. CDR3 nucleotides: TGTGCCAGCAGCTTGCGTCGGAATTCACCCCTCCACTTT. The encoded protein is CASSLRRNSPLHF.